Below are 6 T cell receptor beta chains sequenced from a single sample in a study of T cells in Graves' hyperthyroidism and ophthalmopathy. Authors of the study amplified TCR beta CDR3 regions from RNA transcripts. The HTBI primer set was used in a first-round RT-PCR of the TCR CDR3. TCRdb passed the multiplex PCR reads through MiXCR, listing each CDR3 protein once. Among roughly 660,000 distinct CDR3 sequences listed, about 18% were seen once. The sequenced sample was blood. All receptors derive from a man in his forties or fifties with Graves' hyperthyroidism.

In this sample, this clonotype turned up many times. The chain carries TRBV30 and TRBJ2-1, with 7 nucleotides matching TRBD2. The CDR3 has 13 amino acids. The germline V gene encodes CDR1 GTSNPN and CDR2 SVGIG (reference sequence). After removal of 3 bases from V and 8 bases from J, the junction contained 7 bases not matched to a gene. The CDR3 nucleotides read TGTGCCTGGAGCGAGGACACTAGCGATGAGCAGTTCTTC. As protein: CAWSEDTSDEQFF.

This clonotype has at least ten counts. This chain uses TRBV6-5 with TRBJ1-2; D not certain. The CDR3 extends over 15 amino acids. The V and J ends lost 1 base and 0 bases respectively, with 9 bases between them. From germline, CDR1 is MNHEY and CDR2 SVGAGI. CDR3 region: CASSYLAGANYGYTF. For the CDR3, the DNA is TGTGCCAGCAGTTACTTGGCAGGAGCTAACTATGGCTACACCTTC.

This clonotype has at least ten counts. Compared with germline, one end of the junction differs, possibly owing to a read error. This chain connects TRBV27 to TRBJ2-7; 7 nucleotides match TRBD2. Per germline, CDR1 MNHEY and CDR2 SMNVEV (reference sequence). The CDR3 extends over 15 amino acids. CDR3 amino acids: CASSLSASGSYEQYF. The DNA for the CDR3 is TGTGCCAGCAGCTTATCAGCTAGCGGATCCTACGAGCAGTACTTC.

This clonotype has only a few counts. The CDR3 coding sequence is TGTGCCAGCAGCGTAGCTGGGCTCCGAGAGACCCAGTACTTC. Its translation: CASSVAGLRETQYF. The genes are TRBV9 and TRBJ2-5; D call uncertain. Trimming shortened V by 0 bases and J by 4 bases, and 10 bases separated the two germline ends. Germline lookup yields CDR1 SGDLS and CDR2 YYNGEE. The CDR3 runs 14 residues. Combining the CDR3 with reference TRBV9 and TRBJ2-5 gives the whole variable domain DSGVTQTPKHLITATGQRVTLRCSPRSGDLSVYWYQQSLDQGLQFLIQYYNGEERAKGNILERFSAQQFPDLHSELNLSSLELGDSALYFCASSVAGLRETQYFGPGTRLLVL.

As to this clonotype: The germline gene is not matched at one end of the junction; a read error may be the cause. V usage is TRBV7-3 and J usage is TRBJ1-5; 8 positions match TRBD1. The CDR3 has 13 residues. Germline CDR1 is SGHTA and CDR2 is FQGTGA. The CDR3, as DNA: TGTGCCAGCAGCGTAACAGGGGGTCAGCCCCAGCATTTT. Protein product: CASSVTGGQPQHF.

This clonotype showed up many times. The chain links TRBV20-1 to TRBJ1-2; perhaps TRBD1 as D (5 bases). Trimming left V 6 bases short and J 7 bases short, with 18 bases between. Germline CDR1 DFQATT, CDR2 SNEGSKA (reference sequence). This CDR3 comprises 13 residues. CDR3 sequence: CSATDTPAFGYTF. CDR3 coding DNA: TGCAGTGCGACAGACACTCCCGCTTTTGGCTACACCTTC.